This TCR beta chain was identified during a study of CD8 T cells in Susac syndrome. Reverse transcription of roughly 0.45 to 1 ug RNA was carried out with random hexamers. An immunoSEQ multiplex PCR generated amplified TCR beta CDR3 products spanning 54 Vbeta and 13 Jbeta. TCRdb analysed the immunoSEQ multiplex PCR reads with MiXCR anew, one entry per CDR3 protein. The table records about 200,000 distinct CDR3 sequences, approximately 95% of them present only once. Broader study findings: Individuals included in the TCR sequencing and HLA analysis were acknowledged by the study to be relatively few in number.

For this clonotype: Its antigen is currently unknown. The junction departs from germline at one end; a sequencing error may be responsible.

Per germline, CDR1 MNHNS and CDR2 SASEGT. The CDR3 sequence is 14 residues long. Sequencing was performed on CD4+ T cells from PBMCs. The chain joins TRBV6-1 to TRBJ1-1; a weak D match, TRBD1 (6 bases). The clonotype comes from a human donor with multiple sclerosis. The CDR3 DNA is TGTGCCAGCAATGAACAGGGAGCGAACACTGAAGCTTTCTTT. This encodes CASNEQGANTEAFF.